The 8 T cell receptor beta chains below all came from one sample that was sequenced in a study of shared clonotypes between healthy human individuals. Measured with immunoSEQ multiplex PCR; TCRdb has only the in-frame clones, and not every one. Among millions of clones, 85% to 95% were seen once, and the ten largest hold 0.1% to 0.15%. Input material: naive CD4+ T cells sorted from blood. Subset noted: CD45RA+ positively selected. The receptors here all came from a man younger than 30 in good health.

The chain links TRBV19 to TRBJ2-7; D possibly corresponds to TRBD1 (6 bases). Trimming shortened V by 2 bases and J by 2 bases, and 10 bases separated the two germline ends. The germline V gene has CDR1 LNHDA and CDR2 SQIVND (reference sequence). The CDR3 runs to 14 residues. CDR3 sequence reads: CASSIQQGPYEQYF. CDR3 DNA sequence: TGTGCCAGTAGTATACAACAGGGTCCCTACGAGCAGTACTTC.

Details on this clone: The same CDR3 arises from other DNA sequences in this sample as well. The chain combines TRBV5-5 with TRBJ1-1, with D uncertain. The ends were cut back, 0 bases at V and 2 bases at J, with 5 bases in the middle. CDR1 is SGHKS, CDR2 YYEKEE, per germline (reference sequence). The CDR3 extends over 13 amino acids. The CDR3 region is CASSLARNTEAFF. CDR3 bases: TGTGCCAGCAGCTTGGCCCGTAACACTGAAGCTTTCTTT.

The chain has TRBV5-1 and TRBJ2-7; TRBD2 agrees at 10 bases. This CDR3 is 15 amino acids long. Germline assignment: CDR1 SGHRS and CDR2 YFSETQ. The V gene end was trimmed by 4 bases and the J gene end by 1 base; junction bases not matched to a gene: 5. The CDR3 DNA reads TGCGCCAGCAGCCTCGGGACTAGCGCATCCTACGAGCAGTACTTC. The encoded protein is CASSLGTSASYEQYF.

The rearrangement uses TRBV2 and TRBJ1-2, with D tentatively TRBD1 (5 bases). Trimming cost V 10 bases and J 2 bases, with 23 bases left between them. The length of the CDR3 is 16 residues. Germline-derived CDR1 and CDR2 are SNHLY and FYNNEI. The CDR3 nucleotides are TGTGCCACCGTGGGATCTATTGGACGGGGCAACTATGGCTACACCTTC. The encoded protein is CATVGSIGRGNYGYTF.

The chain couples TRBV5-8 to TRBJ1-4; 7 bases align to TRBD1. The trim removed 2 bases at V and 8 bases at J, leaving 12 bases unmatched. The V gene's germline CDR1 is SGHTS and CDR2 YDEGEE. The CDR3 length is 16 residues. CDR3 region: CASSLGRNRGGEKLFF. Here the CDR3 DNA reads TGTGCCAGCAGCTTAGGTAGAAACAGGGGTGGCGAAAAACTGTTTTTT.

The chain carries TRBV2 and TRBJ2-1, with D unresolved. Between the trimmed V and J ends, which lost 7 bases and 5 bases, there was a span of 12 bases. This CDR3 is 13 amino acids long. The germline gives CDR1 SNHLY, CDR2 FYNNEI. CDR3 loop: CASTGNPNNEQFF. The CDR3, as DNA: TGTGCCAGCACCGGTAACCCCAACAATGAGCAGTTCTTC.

This chain links TRBV28 with TRBJ2-3; 8 bases match TRBD2. V was pared by 8 bases and J by 4 bases, with 5 bases of the junction left unmatched. Germline values: CDR1 MDHEN, CDR2 SYDVKM. The length of the CDR3 is 13 residues. The CDR3, as DNA: TGTGCCAGCTCGTACGGGGGGGCAGATACGCAGTATTTT. The encoded protein is CASSYGGADTQYF.

A word on this clone: A much more abundant neighbour one base away suggests this may be a read error. The rearrangement joins TRBV30 to TRBJ1-1, with 7 bases that match TRBD1. Germline CDR1 and CDR2: GTSNPN and SVGIG (reference sequence). CDR3 size: 11 residues. The chain's CDR3 is CAWSVRDRRLF. CDR3 DNA sequence: TGTGCCTGGAGTGTAAGGGACAGAAGGCTCTTT.